This T cell receptor beta chain derives from a study of cytotoxic CD8 clonotypes in ibrutinib-treated CLL. About the research overall: After a median roughly twelve months on treatment (6 to 36), response samples were drawn. Study results and limitations: Among the clonotypes, public ones were uncommon and contracted or held stable on treatment.

Comments on this clone: Its antigen remains unidentified.

Germline V gene data show CDR1 as SGHTS and CDR2 as YDEGEE. Trimming stripped 4 bases from V and 7 bases from J, with 14 bases between. The CDR3 is 13 amino acids. Data came from immunoSEQ multiplex PCR; TCRdb stores just in-frame clones and leaves some out. The repertoire has about 200,000 clones, about 72% of them found once; the top ten carry 10% to 15%. Sequenced material: PBMCs, taken after 24 months of ibrutinib treatment. The receptor's source is a human donor with chronic lymphocytic leukemia. The rearrangement joins TRBV5-8 to TRBJ1-2, with D hard to call. The CDR3 DNA sequence: TGTGCCAGCAGCCCTGTTCTTTGGATTGGCTACACCTTC. It codes for CASSPVLWIGYTF.